The 16 T cell receptor beta chains presented below share a single source sample, sequenced in a study of blood T cells in healthy people across ages. The use of a sample-barcoded 5' primer and a J-beta primer mix characterized a second PCR of about 7 to 12 cycles. TCRdb ran MiXCR on the 5' RACE reads and lists one entry per CDR3 protein. The sample lists 850,000 to 1,000,000 distinct CDR3 sequences, around 48% occurring once. Sequencing was carried out using blood. These receptors were obtained from a man aged 25-45 years in good health.

There are a few counts of this clonotype. The chain uses TRBV6-2 or TRBV6-3 and TRBJ2-1; TRBD2 aligns across 8 bases. Germline CDR1 is MNHEY and CDR2 is SVGEGT. There are 15 residues in the CDR3. Trimming at V came to 6 bases and at J to 7 bases, leaving 11 bases not matched to a gene. CDR3 amino acids: CASRPPGGLWNEQFF. CDR3 bases: TGTGCCAGCAGGCCCCCGGGGGGGCTATGGAATGAGCAGTTCTTC.

The chain carries TRBV30 and TRBJ2-1; D is uncertain. The V gene lost 8 bases and the J gene lost 6 bases, with 11 bases spanning the gap. Germline CDR1 is GTSNPN and CDR2 is SVGIG (reference sequence). There are 11 residues in the CDR3. CDR3 sequence: CAGEGFNEQFF. CDR3 nucleotides: TGTGCCGGGGAAGGCTTCAATGAGCAGTTCTTC.

The table lists this clonotype with many counts. This chain uses TRBV6-5 with TRBJ2-7, with D perhaps given as TRBD1 or TRBD2 (5 bases each). The length of the CDR3 is 14 residues. V lost 6 bases and J 0 bases, leaving 12 bases between the germline ends. Germline CDR1 and CDR2: MNHEY and SVGAGI. The CDR3 here is CASSRDRSSYEQYF. The CDR3 DNA reads as TGTGCCAGCAGCCGGGACCGCAGCTCCTACGAGCAGTACTTC.

This chain uses TRBV29-1 with TRBJ2-4; 8 bases match TRBD1. The assigned J gene may be wrong: the sequence end matches TRBJ2-7 better. The CDR3 totals 13 residues. Germline V gene lookup returns CDR1 SQVTM and CDR2 ANQGSEA. The chain's CDR3 is CSVTGTGVYEQYF. The CDR3 DNA reads as TGCAGCGTTACCGGGACAGGAGTTTACGAGCAGTACTTC.

The genes are TRBV6-8 and TRBJ2-1; 8 bases agree with TRBD2. The CDR3 has 14 residues. The germline gives CDR1 MNHGY, CDR2 SAAAGT. Trimming at V came to 8 bases and at J to 4 bases, leaving 7 bases not matched to a gene. CDR3 sequence: CASGRTSRYNEQFF. The CDR3 DNA reads as TGTGCCAGCGGTAGGACTAGCCGGTACAATGAGCAGTTCTTC.

V usage is TRBV2 and J usage is TRBJ2-1, with 9 nucleotides matching TRBD2. Trimming cost V 4 bases and J 5 bases; bases outside gene matches: 9. Per germline, CDR1 SNHLY and CDR2 FYNNEI. The CDR3 runs 16 residues. The CDR3 DNA sequence: TGTGCCAGCAGTGGGGGCGGGCTAGCGGGGCACAATGAGCAGTTCTTC. Its protein product is CASSGGGLAGHNEQFF.

The chain combines TRBV5-1 with TRBJ2-1, with 9 bases fitting TRBD2. CDR1 is SGHRS, CDR2 YFSETQ, per germline. The CDR3 is 16 amino acids. After removal of 4 bases from V and 2 bases from J, the junction contained 7 bases not matched to a gene. The CDR3 sequence: CASSQFGGGAYNEQFF. CDR3 DNA: TGCGCCAGCAGCCAGTTCGGCGGGGGGGCCTACAATGAGCAGTTCTTC.

The chain joins TRBV20-1 to TRBJ2-5; D uncertain. The germline V gene encodes CDR1 DFQATT and CDR2 SNEGSKA (reference sequence). V dropped 0 bases and J dropped 3 bases, with 8 bases sitting between them. This CDR3 comprises 13 residues. The CDR3, as DNA: TGCAGTGCTAGAGACCCGCGGAAAGAGACCCAGTACTTC. Encoded protein: CSARDPRKETQYF.

This clonotype was seen a few times. This chain uses TRBV12-3 or TRBV12-4 with TRBJ1-1; the D gene is possibly TRBD1 (6 bases). The CDR3 extends over 12 amino acids. V was clipped by 5 bases and J by 11 bases, with 15 bases between them. For the CDR3, the DNA is TGTGCCAGCAGTATCCCACAGGGCTTGGCTTTCTTT. Translating gives CASSIPQGLAFF.

This clonotype was observed a handful of times. The chain uses TRBV18 and TRBJ1-1; TRBD1 might be the D (5 bases). Trimming cost V 2 bases and J 1 base, with 8 bases left between them. The CDR3 runs 14 residues. CDR1 KGHSH and CDR2 LQKENI come from the germline V gene. The CDR3 nucleotides are TGTGCCAGCTCACCAGCAGGGAGGAACACTGAAGCTTTCTTT. Protein sequence: CASSPAGRNTEAFF.

The table lists this clonotype with a few counts. The rearrangement links TRBV5-1 to TRBJ2-7, with D possibly TRBD1 on 5 matching bases. The CDR3 totals 14 residues. The V gene lost 1 base and the J gene lost 3 bases, with 11 bases spanning the gap. Germline V lookup: CDR1 SGHRS, CDR2 YFSETQ. CDR3 DNA: TGCGCCAGCAGCTTGCTGACAGTAGACTACGAGCAGTACTTC. Its translation: CASSLLTVDYEQYF.

The chain combines TRBV18 with TRBJ2-3; TRBD1 matches at 8 bases. V dropped 6 bases and J dropped 6; count of bases not matched to a gene: 11. This CDR3 contains 15 residues. Germline V CDR1 and CDR2: KGHSH, LQKENI. The CDR3 is CASSPLGQDSDTQYF. The CDR3 coding sequence is TGTGCCAGCTCGCCCTTGGGACAGGACTCGGATACGCAGTATTTT. The full variable domain, in which reference TRBV18 and TRBJ2-3 provide the parts outside the CDR3, is NAGVMQNPRHLVRRRGQEARLRCSPMKGHSHVYWYRQLPEEGLKFMVYLQKENIIDESGMPKERFSAEFPKEGPSILRIQQVVRGDSAAYFCASSPLGQDSDTQYFGPGTRLTVL.

V usage is TRBV12-3 or TRBV12-4 and J usage is TRBJ2-5; TRBD2 aligns across 9 bases. The CDR3 totals 14 residues. Unmatched junction bases numbered 8, after V lost 6 bases and J lost 6 bases. As DNA, the CDR3 is TGTGCCAGCAGACCGGGACTAGCCTGGAAGACCCAGTACTTC. Amino acid sequence: CASRPGLAWKTQYF.

This clonotype showed up just a few times. The chain employs TRBV5-1 and TRBJ2-1; the match to TRBD2 covers 9 bases. V lost 2 bases to trimming and J lost 8 bases; unmatched junction nucleotides: 5. Germline CDR1 is SGHRS and CDR2 is YFSETQ. The CDR3 spans 14 residues. CDR3 bases: TGCGCCAGCAGCTTCATAGCGGGGGCGGATGAGCAGTTCTTC. It codes for CASSFIAGADEQFF.

The DNA of the CDR3 is TGTGCCAGCAGTTCAGTCTTTGTCTATAGCAATCAGCCCCAGCATTTT. Translation gives CASSSVFVYSNQPQHF. J is TRBJ1-5 and V is TRBV6-1; D not resolved. Germline V gene lookup returns CDR1 MNHNS and CDR2 SASEGT. The CDR3 runs 16 residues. V was clipped by 5 bases and J by 0 bases, with 14 bases between them.

For the CDR3, the DNA is TGCGCCAGCAGCTTCCTAGCGGGATCTGAGCAGTACTTC. Translated, it gives CASSFLAGSEQYF. The gene calls are TRBV5-1 and TRBJ2-4; 9 bases match TRBD2. Germline values: CDR1 SGHRS, CDR2 YFSETQ. The CDR3 is 13 amino acids. J was trimmed by 13 bases and V by 2 bases; bases with no gene match: 7.